Included here is one T cell receptor (beta chain) sequence, with context. CDR1 and CDR2 from the germline V gene are DFQATT and SNEGSKA (reference sequence). With V trimmed by 5 bases and J by 3 bases, 6 bases remained unmatched. The CDR3 is made up of 13 amino acids. This entry is derived from a study of CD8 T cells in Susac syndrome. With random hexamers, reverse transcription was performed on roughly 0.5 to 1 ug of RNA. The authors amplified TCR beta CDR3 across 54 Vbeta and 13 Jbeta using immunoSEQ multiplex PCR. TCRdb fed the immunoSEQ multiplex PCR reads into MiXCR, producing one record per CDR3 protein. The sample carries about 200,000 distinct CDR3 sequences, around 95% recorded once. TCR beta was sequenced from blood CD8+ and CD4+ T cells. Negative isolation was applied to CD8+ and CD4+ T cells, and FACS enrichment was applied to TEMRA cells.

This receptor was taken from a human donor in good health. The chain is built from TRBV20-1 and TRBJ1-2, with 7 bases identical to TRBD1. The sample consisted of CD4+ T cells from PBMCs. CDR3 DNA sequence: TGCAGTGCTCCCCGTGGGACAGACTATGGCTACACCTTC. It codes for CSAPRGTDYGYTF.